Listed below are T cell receptor beta chains from one sample, sequenced in a study of cytomegalovirus exposure and HLA in healthy donors. Sequencing was performed with immunoSEQ multiplex PCR; in TCRdb, only in-frame clones are kept and a portion is missing. The data hold 90,000 to 140,000 clones, with approximately 79% observed a single time. Sequenced sample: PBMCs. The receptors come from a man aged 25 to 40 in good health and CMV-seropositive. The CDR3 runs from the conserved cysteine through the conserved F or W. A D gene is named only where the DNA matches it firmly. Where a row states a size, it is once, few, many or the class of an expanded clone; other rows omit it.

>.|TRBJ1-4|.|TRBV6-5
CASSTRGMAEKLFF
TGTGCCAGCAGTACCCGAGGAATGGCGGAAAAACTGTTTTTT
>.|TRBJ2-3|once|TRBV28
CASSSVVRTDTQYF
TGTGCCAGCAGTTCGGTTGTTCGCACAGATACGCAGTATTTT
>.|TRBJ1-3|.|TRBV7-2
CASSLGGQGISGNTIYF
TGTGCCAGCAGCTTAGGGGGTCAGGGCATCTCTGGAAACACCATATATTTT
>TRBD1|TRBJ1-2|.|TRBV19
CASTILQGAGYGYTF
TGTGCCAGTACCATATTACAGGGGGCGGGTTATGGCTACACCTTC
>TRBD1|TRBJ2-6|.|TRBV7-2
CASSFQTGGNRANVLTF
TGTGCCAGCAGCTTTCAGACAGGGGGGAATCGGGCCAACGTCCTGACTTTC
>TRBD1|TRBJ2-1|.|TRBV10-3
CAISERDRANNEQFF
TGTGCCATCAGTGAAAGGGACAGGGCTAACAATGAGCAGTTCTTC
>TRBD2|TRBJ2-5|.|TRBV5-6
CASSFLSGGQETQYF
TGTGCCAGCAGCTTTTTAAGCGGGGGGCAAGAGACCCAGTACTTC
>.|TRBJ1-1|.|TRBV5-1
CASSLAPGQNTEAFF
TGCGCCAGCAGCTTGGCACCGGGACAGAACACTGAAGCTTTCTTT
>TRBD2|TRBJ2-3|.|TRBV9
CASSPWTSGTPGDTQYF
TGTGCCAGCAGCCCCTGGACTAGCGGGACACCTGGGGATACGCAGTATTTT
>TRBD2|TRBJ2-1|.|TRBV9
CASSVQGLDYNEQFF
TGTGCCAGCAGCGTTCAGGGACTAGACTACAATGAGCAGTTCTTC
>TRBD1|TRBJ2-7|.|TRBV7-9
CASSFGRGQGYEQYF
TGTGCCAGCAGCTTTGGTAGGGGACAGGGTTACGAGCAGTACTTC
>.|TRBJ1-1|.|TRBV19
CASSMGGGNTEAFF
TGTGCCAGTAGCATGGGGGGAGGTAACACTGAAGCTTTCTTT
>.|TRBJ1-3|.|TRBV25-1
CASSELITQGVNTIYF
TGTGCCAGCAGTGAATTAATCACACAGGGCGTAAACACCATATATTTT
>.|TRBJ2-7|few|TRBV2
CASSEAGGPSYEQYF
TGTGCCAGCAGTGAAGCGGGGGGGCCATCCTACGAGCAGTACTTC
>TRBD1|TRBJ2-5|.|TRBV5-4
CASSGTAIQETQYF
TGTGCCAGCTCCGGGACAGCAATCCAAGAGACCCAGTACTTC
>.|TRBJ1-2|once|TRBV6-1
CASSEFLGQNYGYTF
TGTGCCAGCAGTGAGTTTTTAGGACAGAACTATGGCTACACCTTC
>TRBD2|TRBJ2-3|once|TRBV27
CASRGGDSPDTQYF
TGTGCCAGCAGGGGGGGGGACTCCCCAGATACGCAGTATTTT
>TRBD2|TRBJ2-3|.|TRBV4-1
CASSQEGAAGGLDTQYF
TGCGCCAGCAGCCAAGAAGGGGCCGCGGGGGGGCTCGATACGCAGTATTTT
>.|TRBJ1-6|once|TRBV6-5
CASSRTFYNSPLHF
TGTGCCAGCAGCCGGACTTTTTATAATTCCCCCCTCCACTTT
>.|TRBJ1-1|.|TRBV6-4
CASSEQGNTEAFF
TGTGCCAGCAGTGAACAGGGGAACACTGAAGCTTTCTTT
>TRBD2|TRBJ2-7|.|TRBV13
CASSWGTSGGYEQYF
TGTGCCAGCAGCTGGGGGACTAGCGGGGGGTACGAGCAGTACTTC
>TRBD1|TRBJ1-2|.|TRBV15
CATSRDGGGSGYTF
TGTGCCACCAGCAGAGATGGAGGGGGCAGTGGCTACACCTTC
>.|TRBJ1-6|.|TRBV30
CAWSGLGLRRF
TGTGCCTGGAGTGGACTGGGTTTACGTCGGTTT
>.|TRBJ1-1|.|TRBV7-2
CASSLFSSDEAFF
TGTGCCAGCAGCTTATTCTCCAGTGATGAAGCTTTCTTT
>TRBD2|TRBJ2-3|.|TRBV7-2
CASSFLAGTMGDTQYF
TGTGCCAGCAGCTTTTTAGCGGGGACGATGGGAGATACGCAGTATTTT
>TRBD1|TRBJ2-2|.|TRBV18
CASSPPADRVLRTGELFF
TGTGCCAGCTCACCACCTGCGGACAGGGTATTGAGAACCGGGGAGCTGTTTTTT
>.|TRBJ2-2|.|TRBV4-3
CASSRETALAAGELFF
TGCGCCAGCAGCCGAGAGACAGCTCTGGCAGCCGGGGAGCTGTTTTTT
>.|TRBJ2-3|few|TRBV7-8
CASSPLTSTDTQYF
TGTGCCAGCAGCCCCCTGACTAGCACAGATACGCAGTATTTT
>.|TRBJ2-5|.|TRBV6-5
CASAPLAEETQYF
TGTGCCAGCGCCCCACTAGCCGAAGAGACCCAGTACTTC
>TRBD1|TRBJ1-1|once|TRBV19
CASSLIQGAPMNTEAFF
TGTGCCAGTAGCCTCATTCAGGGGGCACCCATGAACACTGAAGCTTTCTTT
>.|TRBJ1-5|.|TRBV29-1
CSVSGRNNQPQHF
TGCAGCGTTAGCGGACGGAACAATCAGCCCCAGCATTTT
>TRBD1|TRBJ1-5|.|TRBV25-1
CASRGQGEQPQHF
TGTGCCAGCAGGGGACAGGGCGAGCAGCCCCAGCATTTT
>.|TRBJ1-2|.|TRBV19
CASSIAGLPYGYTF
TGTGCCAGTAGTATAGCGGGTCTCCCCTATGGCTACACCTTC
>.|TRBJ2-6|once|TRBV5-6
CASSLAGTLGANVLTF
TGTGCCAGCAGCTTGGCGGGGACACTTGGGGCCAACGTCCTGACTTTC
>.|TRBJ2-5|.|TRBV2
CASKEYQETQYF
TGTGCCAGCAAAGAGTACCAAGAGACCCAGTACTTC
>TRBD2|TRBJ2-5|.|TRBV5-4
CASSKGLAGGETQYF
TGTGCCAGCAGCAAGGGACTAGCGGGGGGGGAGACCCAGTACTTC
>.|TRBJ2-7|once|TRBV5-6
CASSPGSLSYEQYF
TGTGCCAGCAGCCCGGGGAGTCTTTCCTACGAGCAGTACTTC
>TRBD1|TRBJ1-2|.|TRBV10-3
CAISPTGTGYGYTF
TGTGCCATCAGCCCGACAGGGACGGGCTATGGCTACACCTTC
>.|TRBJ2-7|.|TRBV6-5
CASSYRRRHEQYF
TGTGCCAGCAGTTATCGCAGGAGGCACGAGCAGTACTTC
>.|TRBJ1-2|.|TRBV30
CAWSKGQGNYGYTF
TGTGCCTGGAGTAAGGGGCAGGGAAACTATGGCTACACCTTC
>.|TRBJ2-5|.|TRBV5-6
CASSSPGHLNQETQYF
TGTGCCAGCAGCTCCCCGGGACACCTTAACCAAGAGACCCAGTACTTC
>.|TRBJ1-2|.|TRBV4-2
CASSQEQGSNYGYTF
TGTGCCAGCAGCCAAGAACAGGGCTCTAACTATGGCTACACCTTC
>.|TRBJ1-1|.|TRBV27
CASSLARGRTEAFF
TGTGCCAGCAGTTTGGCCCGGGGAAGGACTGAAGCTTTCTTT
>TRBD1|TRBJ1-3|.|TRBV5-1
CASSLDLRGRNGNTIYF
TGCGCCAGCAGCTTGGACCTCAGGGGGAGAAATGGAAACACCATATATTTT
>.|TRBJ2-3|.|TRBV19
CASRLKRGTDTQYF
TGTGCCAGTAGGTTGAAGCGGGGCACAGATACGCAGTATTTT
>TRBD1|TRBJ1-1|.|TRBV11-2
CASSLEGQEGTEAFF
TGTGCCAGCAGCTTAGAGGGACAGGAGGGAACTGAAGCTTTCTTT
>TRBD2|TRBJ2-3|.|TRBV6-1
CASSAGGGRDTQYF
TGTGCCAGCAGTGCCGGGGGGGGCCGGGATACGCAGTATTTT